This TCR beta chain was captured by sequencing in a study of identical twins. Study-wide results and caveats: An excess of low generation probability was shown by twin-shared out-of-frame alpha sequences. Researchers reported weaker excess twin sharing in beta out-of-frame sequences. The study found that models underestimated out-of-frame TCR alpha sharing in monozygotic twins. Rather than following the same donors, the conclusions depended on cross-sectional statistical analysis.

Points on this clonotype: Antigen: not known. Since the CDR3 does not end with the conserved phenylalanine or tryptophan, this likely comes from a read error.

TCRdb re-called the 5' RACE reads through MiXCR, storing one row per CDR3 protein. The profile covers about 100,000 distinct CDR3 sequences, with under 7% appearing a single time and approximately 12% taken by the ten largest. The germline V gene has CDR1 LGHNA and CDR2 YNFKEQ. The CDR3 spans 13 residues. The ends were cut back, 0 bases at V and 6 bases at J, with 9 bases in the middle. This TCR was sampled from a woman in her 50s in good health. This chain connects TRBV4-2 to TRBJ2-7; D call uncertain. The sample taken for sequencing was memory T cells sorted from blood. The DNA of the CDR3 is TGTGCCAGCAGCCAAGATCTTGTAGGCGAGCAGTACTTG. Translating gives CASSQDLVGEQYL.